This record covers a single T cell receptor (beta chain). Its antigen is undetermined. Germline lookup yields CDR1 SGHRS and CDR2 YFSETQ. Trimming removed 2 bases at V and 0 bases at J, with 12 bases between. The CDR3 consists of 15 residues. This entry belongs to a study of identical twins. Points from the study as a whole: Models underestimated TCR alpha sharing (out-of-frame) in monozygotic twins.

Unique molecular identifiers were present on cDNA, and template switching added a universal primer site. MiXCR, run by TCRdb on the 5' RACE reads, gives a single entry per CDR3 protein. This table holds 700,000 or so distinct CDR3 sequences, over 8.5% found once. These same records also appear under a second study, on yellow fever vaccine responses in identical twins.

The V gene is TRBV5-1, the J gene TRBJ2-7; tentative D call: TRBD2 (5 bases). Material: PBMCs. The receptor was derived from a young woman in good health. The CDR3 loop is CASSLKLSGSYEQYF. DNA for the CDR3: TGCGCCAGCAGCTTAAAGCTCAGCGGCTCCTACGAGCAGTACTTC.